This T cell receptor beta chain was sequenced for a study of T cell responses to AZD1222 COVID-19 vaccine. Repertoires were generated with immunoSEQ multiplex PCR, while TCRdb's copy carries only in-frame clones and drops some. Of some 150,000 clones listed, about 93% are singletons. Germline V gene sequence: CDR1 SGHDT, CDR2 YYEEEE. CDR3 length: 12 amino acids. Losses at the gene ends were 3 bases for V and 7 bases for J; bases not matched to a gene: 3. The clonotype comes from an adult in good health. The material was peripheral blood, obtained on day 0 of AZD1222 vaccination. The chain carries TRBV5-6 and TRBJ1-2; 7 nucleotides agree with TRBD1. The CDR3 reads CASSWTGPGYTF. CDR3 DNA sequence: TGTGCCAGCAGCTGGACAGGCCCTGGCTACACCTTC.